Listed here are 11 T cell receptor beta chains from one sample, sequenced in a study of breast tumors, draining lymph nodes, adjacent tissues. MiXCR, run by TCRdb on the multiplex PCR reads, gives a single entry per CDR3 protein. The table includes 140,000 to 150,000 distinct CDR3 sequences, less than 35% detected once. The lymph nodes were axillary draining lymph nodes from breast cancer patients. The material sequenced was axillary lymph node tissue. These receptors were taken from a female donor with breast cancer. Some clones in this sample may be carry-over from other donors' samples.

Note on this clonotype: At one end, the junction sequence differs from germline, possibly due to a read error. This chain uses TRBV7-2 with TRBJ2-2; D may be TRBD1 or TRBD2 (5 bases each). This CDR3 is 15 amino acids long. CDR1 and CDR2 from the germline V gene are SGHTA and FQGNSA. CDR3 sequence reads: CASSPGPVNTGELLF. The CDR3 coding sequence is TGTGCCAGCAGCCCGGGGCCGGTGAACACCGGGGAGCTGCTTTTT.

This clonotype has at least ten counts. A junction end diverges from the germline sequence, so it may reflect a read error. V gene TRBV7-2 combines with J gene TRBJ2-5; D might be TRBD2 (7 bases). The CDR3 spans 15 residues. Germline V gene sequence: CDR1 SGHTA, CDR2 FQGNSA. The CDR3 sequence is CASSFLSGGPETQHF. Written as DNA, the CDR3 is TGTGCCAGCAGCTTTTTGTCCGGGGGGCCGGAGACCCAGCACTTC.

In regard to this clonotype: One base away lies a much larger clone, so this may be a sequencing read error. The chain combines TRBV13 with TRBJ1-2, with D uncertain. Germline CDR1 reads PRHDT; CDR2 reads FYEKMQ (reference sequence). V lost 2 bases and J lost 5, with 12 bases in between. The CDR3 is 14 amino acids. CDR3 nucleotides: TGTGCCAGCAGCTTACCGGAAGAGCCGTATGGCTACACCTTC. Encoded protein: CASSLPEEPYGYTF.

This clonotype was seen repeatedly, ten times or more. This rearrangement joins TRBV6-5 to TRBJ2-2; no reliable D call. Trimming took 0 bases from V and 0 from J, leaving 11 bases between them. CDR3 length: 17 residues. Germline-derived CDR1 and CDR2 are MNHEY and SVGAGI. CDR3 region: CASSYSVVFANTGELFF. The CDR3, as DNA: TGTGCCAGCAGTTACTCCGTAGTCTTCGCGAACACCGGGGAGCTGTTTTTT.

This clonotype was seen ten or more times. The chain combines TRBV4-3 with TRBJ1-2; the match to TRBD1 covers 7 bases. With 0 bases clipped from V and 4 bases from J, the junction kept 2 bases outside the gene matches. CDR1 LGHNA and CDR2 YSLEER come from the germline V gene. The CDR3 totals 14 residues. Here the CDR3 DNA reads TGCGCCAGCAGCCAAGACAGGGGGGTCTATGGCTACACCTTC. It yields the protein CASSQDRGVYGYTF.

This sequence joins TRBV24-1 and TRBJ1-5; D is uncertain. CDR1 KGHDR and CDR2 SFDVKD come from the germline V gene. CDR3 length: 15 amino acids. Trimming removed 6 bases at V and 2 bases at J, with 13 bases between. For the CDR3, the DNA is TGTGCCACCAGTTTAAACGGTAGGGGCAATCAGCCCCAGCATTTT. It yields the protein CATSLNGRGNQPQHF.

This clonotype was detected ten times or more. This chain joins TRBV9 and TRBJ1-1, with D possibly being TRBD1 (5 bases). V was clipped by 1 base and J by 4 bases, with 17 bases between them. This CDR3 is built from 16 residues. Germline CDR1 reads SGDLS; CDR2 reads YYNGEE. CDR3 coding DNA: TGTGCCAGCAGCGTAAGTGGCGGGCAGGGATCCACTGAAGCTTTCTTT. It codes for CASSVSGGQGSTEAFF.

This clonotype has ten or more counts. The chain employs TRBV13 and TRBJ2-1; 8 nucleotides line up with TRBD2. The J segment lost 8 bases and the V segment lost 4 bases, leaving 16 bases of the junction unmatched. Germline loops: CDR1 PRHDT, CDR2 FYEKMQ (reference sequence). The CDR3 extends over 17 amino acids. The CDR3 protein is CASSYAPVLGRGYEQFF. For the CDR3, the DNA is TGTGCCAGCAGCTACGCCCCCGTTCTCGGGAGGGGGTATGAGCAGTTCTTC.

The chain joins TRBV5-1 to TRBJ2-4; 8 nucleotides agree with TRBD1. V lost 3 bases and J lost 12; bases outside the gene matches: 8. In germline, CDR1 is SGHRS, CDR2 YFSETQ. The CDR3 is made up of 13 amino acids. The chain's CDR3 is CASSWGAGGNQYF. CDR3 sequence (DNA): TGCGCCAGCAGCTGGGGGGCAGGGGGCAATCAGTACTTC.

This clonotype was counted ten times or more. V usage is TRBV5-1 and J usage is TRBJ2-3, with D unclear. Trimming shortened V by 1 base and J by 0 bases, and 12 bases separated the two germline ends. Per the germline V gene, CDR1 is SGHRS and CDR2 is YFSETQ. The CDR3 contains 16 residues. The CDR3 spells CASSLQGGSSTDTQYF. CDR3 bases: TGCGCCAGCAGCTTGCAAGGCGGCTCGAGCACAGATACGCAGTATTTT. Full variable domain (remainder filled in from reference TRBV5-1 and TRBJ2-3): KAGVTQTPRYLIKTRGQQVTLSCSPISGHRSVSWYQQTPGQGLQFLFEYFSETQRNKGNFPGRFSGRQFSNSRSEMNVSTLELGDSALYLCASSLQGGSSTDTQYFGPGTRLTVL.

The chain joins TRBV10-2 to TRBJ2-3; D is ambiguous. Per germline, CDR1 WSHSY and CDR2 SAAADI. Trimming took off 3 bases at V and 2 bases at J, with 9 bases between the two ends. This CDR3 is 14 amino acids long. The CDR3 is CASSERANTDTQYF. Written as DNA, the CDR3 is TGCGCCAGCAGTGAAAGAGCGAACACAGATACGCAGTATTTT.